These T cell receptor beta chains were read from a single sample in a study of CD4 and CD8 cells across lung adenocarcinoma regions. TCRdb reprocessed the PCR reads via MiXCR and lists one record per CDR3 protein. Among thousands of distinct CDR3 sequences listed, roughly 45% were seen once. The sample consisted of CD4+ T cells from the margin of a lung tumor. Every receptor here comes from a female donor with lung adenocarcinoma. The CD4 and CD8 labels of this study may be unreliable. The CDR3 runs from the conserved cysteine through the conserved F or W. D genes are given only for firm matches. Clone size is stated in some rows and not others, as once, few, many or a class when expanded.

J gene: TRBJ2-3
D gene: TRBD2
clone size: medium-sized
V gene: TRBV25-1
CDR3 DNA: TGTGCCAGCAGTGATTCCGGGACTAGCGGGAAACCCGGAACCACAGATACGCAGTATTTT
CDR3 protein: CASSDSGTSGKPGTTDTQYF

J gene: TRBJ2-1
D gene: TRBD2
clone size: .
V gene: TRBV6-1
CDR3 DNA: TGTGCCAGCACAAGCTCGCTAGCGGGAGACAATGAGCAGTTCTTC
CDR3 protein: CASTSSLAGDNEQFF

J gene: TRBJ2-5
D gene: .
clone size: .
V gene: TRBV11-3
CDR3 DNA: TGTGCCAGCAGCTTAGCTCCCGCGGGAATACAAGAGACCCAGTACTTC
CDR3 protein: CASSLAPAGIQETQYF

J gene: TRBJ2-1
D gene: .
clone size: .
V gene: TRBV4-1
CDR3 DNA: TGCGCCAGCAGCCAAGAAGGCGCTACCGGCTCCTACAATGAGCAGTTCTTC
CDR3 protein: CASSQEGATGSYNEQFF

J gene: TRBJ2-7
D gene: TRBD2
clone size: few
V gene: TRBV12-3/TRBV12-4
CDR3 DNA: TGTGCCAGCAGGAAGACCGGGACTAGAGGCGAGCAGTACTTC
CDR3 protein: CASRKTGTRGEQYF

J gene: TRBJ2-1
D gene: TRBD2
clone size: few
V gene: TRBV7-3
CDR3 DNA: TGTGCCAGCAGCTCCGGGACTATAGGGTACAATGAGCAGTTCTTC
CDR3 protein: CASSSGTIGYNEQFF

J gene: TRBJ2-7
D gene: TRBD1
clone size: few
V gene: TRBV11-2
CDR3 DNA: TGTGCCAGCAGCTCATGGACAGGACCCTACGAGCAGTACTTC
CDR3 protein: CASSSWTGPYEQYF

J gene: TRBJ2-3
D gene: .
clone size: .
V gene: TRBV6-1
CDR3 DNA: TGTGCCGGCGGTCTCGGGGGCCCAGGCCAAGATACCCAGTATTTT
CDR3 protein: CAGGLGGPGQDTQYF

J gene: TRBJ2-7
D gene: TRBD2
clone size: medium-sized
V gene: TRBV3-1
CDR3 DNA: TGTGCCAGCAGGTCGGGAGGCCCTCTCTACGAGCAGTACTTC
CDR3 protein: CASRSGGPLYEQYF

J gene: TRBJ2-1
D gene: .
clone size: .
V gene: TRBV10-3
CDR3 DNA: TGTGCCGTAAGGCATAGTCCCTCGGGGAGCCAAGAGACCCAGTTCTTC
CDR3 protein: CAVRHSPSGSQETQFF

J gene: TRBJ2-1
D gene: .
clone size: .
V gene: TRBV10-3
CDR3 DNA: TGTGCCATCAGTGTAGGCAATGAGCAGTTCTTC
CDR3 protein: CAISVGNEQFF

J gene: TRBJ2-1
D gene: TRBD1
clone size: few
V gene: TRBV6-5
CDR3 DNA: TGTGCCAGCAGTTACAGGGGGCTAGTCGGACAAGAGACCCAGTTCTTC
CDR3 protein: CASSYRGLVGQETQFF

J gene: TRBJ2-2
D gene: .
clone size: medium-sized
V gene: TRBV6-2/TRBV6-3
CDR3 DNA: TGTGCCAGCAGTTACTACCACAGGAACACCGGGGAGCTGTTTTTT
CDR3 protein: CASSYYHRNTGELFF

J gene: TRBJ1-2
D gene: TRBD1
clone size: .
V gene: TRBV6-5
CDR3 DNA: TGTGCCAGCAGTTCCACCGGACAGGCCTATGGCTACACCTTC
CDR3 protein: CASSSTGQAYGYTF

J gene: TRBJ2-7
D gene: .
clone size: .
V gene: TRBV12-3/TRBV12-4
CDR3 DNA: TGTGCCAGCAGGTTACTAGAGGGTTCGAGGGCAAATGAGCAGTACTTC
CDR3 protein: CASRLLEGSRANEQYF

J gene: TRBJ2-1
D gene: TRBD1
clone size: .
V gene: TRBV5-1
CDR3 DNA: TGCGCCAGCAGCCCAAGACAGGGAGCCCAAACGACCCAGTTCTTC
CDR3 protein: CASSPRQGAQTTQFF

J gene: TRBJ2-4
D gene: TRBD2
clone size: .
V gene: TRBV11-2
CDR3 DNA: TGTGCCAGCAGCTTAAGCGTAGCGGGAGGAGAGAACACTCAGTACTTC
CDR3 protein: CASSLSVAGGENTQYF

J gene: TRBJ2-3
D gene: TRBD2
clone size: .
V gene: TRBV10-3
CDR3 DNA: TGTGCCATCAGTGCGGCGGGGGGGGCCAAAAACACGCAGTATTTT
CDR3 protein: CAISAAGGAKNTQYF

J gene: TRBJ2-1
D gene: .
clone size: .
V gene: TRBV7-2
CDR3 DNA: TGTGCCAGCAGCTCGGGACTTGTATCGGGTGAGCAGTTCTTC
CDR3 protein: CASSSGLVSGEQFF

J gene: TRBJ2-3
D gene: .
clone size: medium-sized
V gene: TRBV6-5
CDR3 DNA: TGTGCCAGCAGTTACTCCTCACAGAGTCCAGATACGCAGTATTTT
CDR3 protein: CASSYSSQSPDTQYF

J gene: TRBJ2-6
D gene: .
clone size: medium-sized
V gene: TRBV6-5
CDR3 DNA: TGTGCCAGCAGTTACAAAACAGGTTGGGTCAACGTCCTGACTTTC
CDR3 protein: CASSYKTGWVNVLTF

J gene: TRBJ2-2
D gene: .
clone size: .
V gene: TRBV4-2
CDR3 DNA: TGTGCCAGCAGCGCAAGGGTGGGTGGATCCGGGGAGCTGTTTTTT
CDR3 protein: CASSARVGGSGELFF

J gene: TRBJ1-1
D gene: TRBD1
clone size: medium-sized
V gene: TRBV6-1
CDR3 DNA: TGTGCCAGCAGTGAAATGGGGACAGGGCGGACTGAAGCTTTCTTT
CDR3 protein: CASSEMGTGRTEAFF

J gene: TRBJ2-5
D gene: TRBD1
clone size: .
V gene: TRBV6-1
CDR3 DNA: TGTGCCAGCAGTGGGAGACAGGGTGGCGTAAAAGAGACCCAGTACTTC
CDR3 protein: CASSGRQGGVKETQYF